A single sample gave rise to the 8 T cell receptor beta chains below, sequenced in a study of blood T cell repertoires in COVID-19. Sequencing was performed with immunoSEQ multiplex PCR; in TCRdb, only in-frame clones are kept and a portion is missing. This table holds about 190,000 clones, roughly 80% found once. Material for sequencing was peripheral blood. The source is a woman in her forties or fifties with acute or convalescent COVID-19.

The CDR3 sequence: CASSQGPNQPQHF. The CDR3 DNA follows: TGCGCCAGCAGCCAGGGTCCCAATCAGCCCCAGCATTTT. The V call is TRBV5-1, the J call TRBJ1-5; tentative D call: TRBD1 (5 bases). Germline-derived CDR1 and CDR2 are SGHRS and YFSETQ. V lost 4 bases and J 3 bases, leaving 8 bases between the germline ends. There are 13 residues in the CDR3.

This clone has only one observation. The V gene is TRBV6-5, the J gene TRBJ2-7; no clear D gene. The CDR3 runs to 15 residues. CDR1 and CDR2 from the germline V gene are MNHEY and SVGAGI. V lost 0 bases, J lost 2 bases, and 11 bases lay in between. The CDR3 nucleotides read TGTGCCAGCAGTTACTCCCGCAGTGCAGCCTACGAGCAGTACTTC. Amino acid sequence: CASSYSRSAAYEQYF.

This clone came up a few times. The gene calls are TRBV4-3 and TRBJ1-1; D remains ambiguous. Trimming removed 3 bases at V and 1 base at J, with 12 bases between. This CDR3 has 15 residues. The V gene's germline CDR1 is LGHNA and CDR2 YSLEER. The CDR3 here is CASSQEAHRNTEAFF. CDR3 nucleotide sequence: TGCGCCAGCAGCCAGGAGGCACACAGGAACACTGAAGCTTTCTTT.

This clone occurred once. The CDR3 nucleotides read TGTGCCAGCAGTTTACGACAGCTCTATGGCTACACCTTC. It is translated as CASSLRQLYGYTF. The rearrangement uses TRBV28 and TRBJ1-2, with D possibly being TRBD1 (5 bases). CDR3 size: 13 residues. The germline V and J ends were trimmed by 2 bases and 4 bases, with 8 bases remaining between them. CDR1 and CDR2 (germline): MDHEN, SYDVKM.

The V gene is TRBV27, the J gene TRBJ1-1, with 9 bases identical to TRBD1. Looked up from germline, CDR1 is MNHEY and CDR2 is SMNVEV (reference sequence). Unmatched junction bases numbered 10, after V lost 3 bases and J lost 5 bases. The CDR3 loop spans 16 amino acids. The CDR3 nucleotides read TGTGCCAGCAGTTTCATACCGGGACAGGGAAGGACTGAAGCTTTCTTT. This sequence encodes CASSFIPGQGRTEAFF.

This clone was detected only a few times. This sequence joins TRBV19 and TRBJ2-1; possibly TRBD2 for D (6 bases). Looked up from germline, CDR1 is LNHDA and CDR2 is SQIVND (reference sequence). Trimming removed 3 bases at V and 7 bases at J, with 16 bases between. This CDR3 region has 15 residues. CDR3 in amino acids: CASSMRLPGVNEQFF. CDR3 in DNA: TGTGCCAGTAGTATGAGACTCCCGGGGGTGAATGAGCAGTTCTTC. The whole variable domain, remainder taken from reference TRBV19 and TRBJ2-1, is DGGITQSPKYLFRKEGQNVTLSCEQNLNHDAMYWYRQDPGQGLRLIYYSQIVNDFQKGDIAEGYSVSREKKESFPLTVTSAQKNPTAFYLCASSMRLPGVNEQFFGPGTRLTVL.

This chain uses TRBV27 with TRBJ2-7, with D perhaps TRBD1 (5 bases). In germline, CDR1 is MNHEY, CDR2 SMNVEV (reference sequence). With 1 base removed from V and 2 bases from J, the gap between germline ends came to 9 bases. This CDR3 spans 14 amino acids. The CDR3 region is CASSLWQGTYEQYF. The CDR3 DNA is TGTGCCAGCAGTTTATGGCAGGGCACCTACGAGCAGTACTTC.

The chain combines TRBV11-2 with TRBJ1-1, with D uncertain. V was cut by 6 bases and J by 1 base, with 12 bases left in between. CDR1 SGHAT and CDR2 FQNNGV come from the germline V gene. This CDR3 is built from 14 residues. The CDR3 region has the DNA TGTGCCAGCAGTTTCCCAAGACAGAACACTGAAGCTTTCTTT. This gives the protein CASSFPRQNTEAFF.